This T cell receptor beta chain was retrieved from a study of glioma-infiltrating T cells after dendritic cell vaccination. Looking at the study overall: Samples are from glioblastoma patients in Phase I and II dendritic cell vaccine trials. Study observations and caveats: Survival was not directly related to TCR clonality in these patients.

On this clone: The target antigen is unknown.

V gave up 6 bases and J gave up 1 base; unmatched junction bases: 4. This CDR3 contains 15 residues. CDR1 and CDR2 from the germline V gene are SNHLY and FYNNEI. Assay: immunoSEQ multiplex PCR; the TCRdb copy retains only in-frame clones and omits some. The sample includes about 92,000 clones, under 90% of them seen just once. This specimen consisted of blood, obtained before dendritic cell vaccination. The sequence was collected from a human donor with glioblastoma. The gene calls are TRBV2 and TRBJ2-3; 10 bases map to TRBD2. The chain's CDR3 is CASRRGTSGTDTQYF. CDR3 sequence (DNA): TGTGCCAGCAGGAGGGGGACTAGCGGCACAGATACGCAGTATTTT.